A single sample is the source of the 4 T cell receptor beta chains below, sequenced in a study of T cells in women clearing cervical HPV infection (dated by TCRdb to 2017 to 2018). The library was generated by the immunoSEQ multiplex PCR assay. In its TCRdb copy, this immuneACCESS table keeps in-frame sequences only and misses some clones. Where compared with another copy, unresolved V genes explain less than half of these, and the others have no known cause. The table for this sample shows about 9,200 clones. The ten top clones hold over 8% of the sample. The sequencing input was blood buffy coat. These receptor sequences come from a woman aged 18-70 years with a cervical HPV16 infection that either progressed to CIN3+ or cleared (not recorded which).

As concerns this clone: The read is 3 residues too short to cover the CDR3 end, so that end is filled in from the germline J gene. The chain employs TRBV7-8 and TRBJ1-2, with D unclear. From germline, CDR1 is SGHVS and CDR2 FQNEAQ. The CDR3 totals 13 residues. CDR3 sequence reads: CASSFRTSSDYTF. The sequenced part of the CDR3 DNA is TGTGCCAGCAGCTTTCGGACTAGTAGTGAC.

A note on this clone: The CDR3 goes on 3 residues after the read ends, and that part is filled in from the germline J gene. The chain has TRBV2 and TRBJ1-2; D is undetermined. From germline, CDR1 is SNHLY and CDR2 FYNNEI. The CDR3 extends over 13 amino acids. The CDR3 here is CASSGLTYNDYTF. CDR3 DNA, as far as it was read: TGTGCCAGCAGTGGACTAACGTACAATGAC. Complete variable domain (other parts from reference TRBV2 and TRBJ1-2): EPEVTQTPSHQVTQMGQEVILRCVPISNHLYFYWYRQILGQKVEFLVSFYNNEISEKSEIFDDQFSVERPDGSNFTLKIRSTKLEDSAMYFCASSGLTYNDYTFGSGTRLTVV.

Notes on this clone: At one end, the junction sequence differs from germline, possibly due to a read error. The observed sequence ends 3 residues before the CDR3 terminus, with the missing tail filled in from the germline J gene. The genes are TRBV7-2 and TRBJ2-3; possibly TRBD2 for D (8 bases). The CDR3 runs to 15 residues. CDR1 SGHTA and CDR2 FQGNSA come from the germline V gene. The CDR3 loop reads CASSSLGGGTETQYF. The CDR3 DNA, read in part, is TGTGCCAGCAGCTCTTTGGGCGGGGGGACAGAGACG.

This clone counts as medium-sized by frequency. The read gets to within 3 residues of the CDR3 end, and the germline J gene fills in the rest. The rearrangement uses TRBV7-2 and TRBJ2-7, with TRBD2 as a possible D gene (6 bases). This CDR3 is 14 amino acids long. Germline CDR1 reads SGHTA; CDR2 reads FQGNSA. The V gene lost 1 base and the J gene lost 3 bases, with 10 bases spanning the gap. Here the CDR3 reads CASSLGREYYEQYF. The CDR3 bases that were read are TGTGCCAGCAGCTTAGGGCGGGAATACTACGAG.